This T cell receptor beta chain was obtained from a study of early T cells in non-severe SARS-CoV-2 infection. Study overall: Bulk RNA from unsorted whole blood was sequenced; chains were unpaired.

Individual cDNA molecules received unique molecular identifiers. TCRdb ran MiXCR on the 5' RACE reads and lists one entry per CDR3 protein. The sample includes 70,000 to 85,000 distinct CDR3 sequences, about 12% seen only once; the top ten take about 2.6%. With respect to this clonotype: What it recognizes is unknown. A much larger clone is a single base away; this may be a read error.

Study-level findings and limits: Private and CD4 specificities were missed by VDJdb matching, which favored anti-spike CD8 responses.

The trim removed 8 bases at V and 9 bases at J, leaving 10 bases unmatched. The CDR3 consists of 14 residues. Germline loops: CDR1 KGHSH, CDR2 LQKENI. The sample comprised whole blood. This receptor was identified in an adult who was a healthcare worker with PCR-confirmed SARS-CoV-2 infection or an uninfected control (not recorded which). The rearrangement links TRBV18 to TRBJ2-3; TRBD2 agrees at 11 bases. The CDR3 spells CASLLAGGPETQYF. In DNA form, the CDR3 reads TGTGCCAGCCTTCTAGCGGGGGGTCCCGAAACGCAGTATTTT.